The clone carrying this T cell receptor beta chain was recorded once. Authors' analysis steps: From reference gene primer amplification, estimates of nucleated cell counts were derived. Profiled with immunoSEQ multiplex PCR; TCRdb holds only in-frame clones, not every one. V and J calls and clone size follow that table, whereas D and trimming were derived from the DNA. The repertoire includes approximately 110,000 clones, around 90% of them detected once, and roughly 2.1% sits in the top ten. The Seattle patients, enrolled during active infection, were followed longitudinally. The data belong to a study of blood T cell repertoires in COVID-19. Study-wide context: Acute-phase and convalescent COVID-19 samples originated in the United States, Italy and Spain. Sources were T cells, B-cell-depleted T cells, or PBMCs; the material itself was cDNA or gDNA.

Sequencing was performed on peripheral blood. This receptor was taken from a man aged 45 to 65 with COVID-19, enrolled during active disease.

The DNA of the CDR3 is TGTGCCAGCTCACCGGGCTACACAGATACGCAGTATTTT. Its protein is CASSPGYTDTQYF. J is TRBJ2-3 and V is TRBV18; no clear D gene. CDR1 and CDR2 from the germline V gene are KGHSH and LQKENI. The length of the CDR3 is 13 residues. V gave up 3 bases and J gave up 2 bases, with 6 bases separating them. The full variable domain, its missing parts supplied by reference TRBV18 and TRBJ2-3, is NAGVMQNPRHLVRRRGQEARLRCSPMKGHSHVYWYRQLPEEGLKFMVYLQKENIIDESGMPKERFSAEFPKEGPSILRIQQVVRGDSAAYFCASSPGYTDTQYFGPGTRLTVL.